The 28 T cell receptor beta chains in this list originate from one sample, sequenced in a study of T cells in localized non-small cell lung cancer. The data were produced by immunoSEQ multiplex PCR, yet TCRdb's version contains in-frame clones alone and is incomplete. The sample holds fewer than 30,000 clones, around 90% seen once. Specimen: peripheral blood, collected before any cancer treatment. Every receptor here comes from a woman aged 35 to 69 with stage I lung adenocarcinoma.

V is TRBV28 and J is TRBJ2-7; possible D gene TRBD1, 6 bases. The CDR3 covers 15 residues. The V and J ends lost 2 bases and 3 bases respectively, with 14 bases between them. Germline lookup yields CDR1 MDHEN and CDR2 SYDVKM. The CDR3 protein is CASSLKGHLLYEQYF. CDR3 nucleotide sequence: TGTGCCAGCAGTTTAAAGGGACACCTGCTCTACGAGCAGTACTTC.

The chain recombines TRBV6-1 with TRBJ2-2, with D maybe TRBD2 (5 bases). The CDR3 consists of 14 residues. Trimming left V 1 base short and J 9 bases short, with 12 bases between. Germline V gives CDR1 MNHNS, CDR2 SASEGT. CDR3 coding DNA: TGTGCCAGCAGTGAAGGGACTCCTGCCCGGGAGCTGTTTTTT. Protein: CASSEGTPARELFF.

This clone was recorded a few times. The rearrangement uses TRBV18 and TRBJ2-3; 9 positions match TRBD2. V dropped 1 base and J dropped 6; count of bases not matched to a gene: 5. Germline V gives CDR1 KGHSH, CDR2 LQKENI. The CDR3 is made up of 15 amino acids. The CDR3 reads CASSPLAGELDTQYF. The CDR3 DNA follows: TGTGCCAGCTCACCACTAGCGGGAGAACTGGATACGCAGTATTTT.

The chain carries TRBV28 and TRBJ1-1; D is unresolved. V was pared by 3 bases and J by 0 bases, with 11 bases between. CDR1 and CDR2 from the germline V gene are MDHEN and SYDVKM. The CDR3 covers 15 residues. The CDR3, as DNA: TGTGCCAGCAGTTTCCCATCCGTCATGAACACTGAAGCTTTCTTT. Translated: CASSFPSVMNTEAFF.

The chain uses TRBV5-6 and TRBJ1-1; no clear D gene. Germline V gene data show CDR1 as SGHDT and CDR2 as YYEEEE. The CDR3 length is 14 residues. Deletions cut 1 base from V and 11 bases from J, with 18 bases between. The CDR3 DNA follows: TGTGCCAGCAGCTTGTTCGGGCCCCTAATGTGGGCTTTCTTT. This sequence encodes CASSLFGPLMWAFF.

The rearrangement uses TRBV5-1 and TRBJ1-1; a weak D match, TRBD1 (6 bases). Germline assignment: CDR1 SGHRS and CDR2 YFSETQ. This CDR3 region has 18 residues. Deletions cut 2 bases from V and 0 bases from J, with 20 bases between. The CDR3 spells CASSLGGAHLRMNTEAFF. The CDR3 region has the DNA TGCGCCAGCAGCTTAGGGGGGGCCCACCTCCGCATGAACACTGAAGCTTTCTTT.

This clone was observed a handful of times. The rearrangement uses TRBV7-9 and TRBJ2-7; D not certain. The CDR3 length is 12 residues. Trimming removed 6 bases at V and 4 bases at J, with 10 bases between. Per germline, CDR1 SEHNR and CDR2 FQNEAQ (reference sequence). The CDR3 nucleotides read TGTGCCAGCAGTACCACGGGTTACGAGCAGTACTTC. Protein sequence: CASSTTGYEQYF.

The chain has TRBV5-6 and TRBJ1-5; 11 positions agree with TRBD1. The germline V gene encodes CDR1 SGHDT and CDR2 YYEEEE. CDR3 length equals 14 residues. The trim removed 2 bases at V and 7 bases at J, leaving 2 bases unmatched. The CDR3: CASSLRDRGQPQHF. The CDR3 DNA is TGTGCCAGCAGCTTACGGGACAGGGGGCAGCCCCAGCATTTT. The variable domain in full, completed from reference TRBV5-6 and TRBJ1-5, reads DAGVTQSPTHLIKTRGQQVTLRCSPKSGHDTVSWYQQALGQGPQFIFQYYEEEERQRGNFPDRFSGHQFPNYSSELNVNALLLGDSALYLCASSLRDRGQPQHFGDGTRLSIL.

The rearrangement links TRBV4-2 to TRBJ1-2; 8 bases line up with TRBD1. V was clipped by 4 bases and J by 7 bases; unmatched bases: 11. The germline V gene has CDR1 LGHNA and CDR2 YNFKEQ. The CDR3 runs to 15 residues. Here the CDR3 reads CASSPRLDREGGYTF. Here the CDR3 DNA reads TGTGCCAGCAGCCCTCGCTTGGACAGGGAGGGTGGCTACACCTTC.

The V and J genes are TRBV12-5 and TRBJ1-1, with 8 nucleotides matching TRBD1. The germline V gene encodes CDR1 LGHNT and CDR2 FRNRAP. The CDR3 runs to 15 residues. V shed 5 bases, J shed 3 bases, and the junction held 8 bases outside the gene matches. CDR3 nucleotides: TGTGCTAGTGGTCCAAGTACAGGGGGGGACACTGAAGCTTTCTTT. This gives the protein CASGPSTGGDTEAFF.

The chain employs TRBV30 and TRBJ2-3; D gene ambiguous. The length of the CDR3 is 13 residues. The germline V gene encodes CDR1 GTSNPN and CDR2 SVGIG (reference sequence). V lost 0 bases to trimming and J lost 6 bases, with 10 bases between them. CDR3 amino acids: CAWSVRTRDTQYF. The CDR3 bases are TGTGCCTGGAGTGTACGGACCCGGGATACGCAGTATTTT.

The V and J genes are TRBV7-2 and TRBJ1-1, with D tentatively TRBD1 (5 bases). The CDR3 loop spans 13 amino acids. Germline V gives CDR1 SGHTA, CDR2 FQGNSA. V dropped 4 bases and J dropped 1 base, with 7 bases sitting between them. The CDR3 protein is CASSYTGNTEAFF. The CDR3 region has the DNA TGTGCCAGCAGCTACACAGGGAACACTGAAGCTTTCTTT.

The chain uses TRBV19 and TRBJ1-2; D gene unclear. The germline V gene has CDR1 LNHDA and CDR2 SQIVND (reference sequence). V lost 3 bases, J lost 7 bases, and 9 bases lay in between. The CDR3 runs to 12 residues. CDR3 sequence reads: CASSMGHGGYTF. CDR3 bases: TGTGCCAGTAGTATGGGCCACGGTGGCTACACCTTC.

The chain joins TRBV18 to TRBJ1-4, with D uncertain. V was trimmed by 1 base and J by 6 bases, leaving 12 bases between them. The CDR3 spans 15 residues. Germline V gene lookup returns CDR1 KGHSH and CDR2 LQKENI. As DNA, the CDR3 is TGTGCCAGCTCACCACGGAGGGTTCAGTATGAAAAACTGTTTTTT. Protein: CASSPRRVQYEKLFF.

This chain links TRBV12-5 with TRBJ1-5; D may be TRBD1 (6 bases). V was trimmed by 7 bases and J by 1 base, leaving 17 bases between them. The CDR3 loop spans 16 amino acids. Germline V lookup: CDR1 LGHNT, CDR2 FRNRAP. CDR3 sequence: CASVPGQFMSNQPQHF. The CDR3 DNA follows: TGTGCTAGTGTTCCCGGACAGTTTATGAGCAATCAGCCCCAGCATTTT.

The CDR3 region is CASSLGGTRNEQFF. CDR3 DNA: TGTGCCAGCAGCTTAGGGGGGACGCGCAATGAGCAGTTCTTC. The gene calls are TRBV7-2 and TRBJ2-1; D assignment may be TRBD1 or TRBD2 (5 bases each). The CDR3 spans 14 residues. V was clipped by 1 base and J by 6 bases, with 10 bases between them. CDR1 SGHTA and CDR2 FQGNSA come from the germline V gene.

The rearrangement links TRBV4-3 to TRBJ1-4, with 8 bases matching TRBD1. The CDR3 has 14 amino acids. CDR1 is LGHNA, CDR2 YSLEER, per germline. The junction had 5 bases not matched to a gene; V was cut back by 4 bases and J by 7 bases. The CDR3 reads CASSRGQGGEKLFF. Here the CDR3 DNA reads TGCGCCAGCAGCCGAGGACAGGGAGGTGAAAAACTGTTTTTT.

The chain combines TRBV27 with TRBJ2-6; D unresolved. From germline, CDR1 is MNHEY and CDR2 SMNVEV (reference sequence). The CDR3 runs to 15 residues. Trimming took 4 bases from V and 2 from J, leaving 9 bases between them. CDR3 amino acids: CASSSDGTGANVLTF. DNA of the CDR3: TGTGCCAGCAGTTCCGACGGTACTGGGGCCAACGTCCTGACTTTC.

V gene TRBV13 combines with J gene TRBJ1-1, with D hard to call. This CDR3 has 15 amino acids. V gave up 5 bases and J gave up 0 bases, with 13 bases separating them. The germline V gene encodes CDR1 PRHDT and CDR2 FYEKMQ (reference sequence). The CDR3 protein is CASSGRGFMNTEAFF. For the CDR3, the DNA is TGTGCCAGCAGCGGACGGGGTTTTATGAACACTGAAGCTTTCTTT.

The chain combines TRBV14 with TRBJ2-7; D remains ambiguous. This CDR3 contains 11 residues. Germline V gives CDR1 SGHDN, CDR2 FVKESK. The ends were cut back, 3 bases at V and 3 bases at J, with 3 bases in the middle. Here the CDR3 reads CASSQYYEQYF. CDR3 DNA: TGTGCCAGCAGCCAGTACTACGAGCAGTACTTC.

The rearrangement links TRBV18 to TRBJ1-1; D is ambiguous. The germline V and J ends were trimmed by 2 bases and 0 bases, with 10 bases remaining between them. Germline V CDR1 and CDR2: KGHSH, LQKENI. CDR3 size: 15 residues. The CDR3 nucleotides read TGTGCCAGCTCACCAGGCAACATGTTGAACACTGAAGCTTTCTTT. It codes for CASSPGNMLNTEAFF.

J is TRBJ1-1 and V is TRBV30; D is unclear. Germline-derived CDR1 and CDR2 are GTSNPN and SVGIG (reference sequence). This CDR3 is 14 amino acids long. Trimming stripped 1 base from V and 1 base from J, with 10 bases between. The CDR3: CAWSGAASNTEAFF. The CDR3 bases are TGTGCCTGGAGTGGGGCTGCGTCGAACACTGAAGCTTTCTTT.

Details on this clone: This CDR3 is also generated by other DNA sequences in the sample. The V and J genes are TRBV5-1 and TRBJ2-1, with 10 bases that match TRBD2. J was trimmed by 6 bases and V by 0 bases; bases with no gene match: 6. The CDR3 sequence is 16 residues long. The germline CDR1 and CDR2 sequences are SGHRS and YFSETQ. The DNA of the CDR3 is TGCGCCAGCAGCTTGGCCCTAGCGGGGGCCTCCAATGAGCAGTTCTTC. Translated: CASSLALAGASNEQFF.

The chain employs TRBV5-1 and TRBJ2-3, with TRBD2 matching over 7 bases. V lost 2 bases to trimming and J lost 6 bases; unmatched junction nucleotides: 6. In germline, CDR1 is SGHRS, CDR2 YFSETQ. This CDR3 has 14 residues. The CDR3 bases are TGCGCCAGCAGCTTAGCGGGGAGAGCGGATACGCAGTATTTT. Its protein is CASSLAGRADTQYF. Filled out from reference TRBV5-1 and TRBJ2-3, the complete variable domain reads KAGVTQTPRYLIKTRGQQVTLSCSPISGHRSVSWYQQTPGQGLQFLFEYFSETQRNKGNFPGRFSGRQFSNSRSEMNVSTLELGDSALYLCASSLAGRADTQYFGPGTRLTVL.

CDR3 residues: CASSRGTGGGEQYF. The CDR3 DNA is TGTGCCAGCAGCCGGGGGACAGGGGGCGGCGAGCAGTACTTC. The genes are TRBV11-2 and TRBJ2-7; 12 bases are a match to TRBD1. Germline CDR1 and CDR2: SGHAT and FQNNGV. The CDR3 is 14 residues long. V lost 5 bases and J lost 6; bases outside the gene matches: 5. Full variable domain (outside the CDR3, taken from reference TRBV11-2 and TRBJ2-7): EAGVAQSPRYKIIEKRQSVAFWCNPISGHATLYWYQQILGQGPKLLIQFQNNGVVDDSQLPKDRFSAERLKGVDSTLKIQPAKLEDSAVYLCASSRGTGGGEQYFGPGTRLTVT.

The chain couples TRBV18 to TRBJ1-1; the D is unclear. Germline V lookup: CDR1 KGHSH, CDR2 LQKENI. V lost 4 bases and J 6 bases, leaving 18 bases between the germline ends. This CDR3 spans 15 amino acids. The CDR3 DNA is TGTGCCAGCTCACAAGTCGGTATTCAGGCTGCTGAAGCTTTCTTT. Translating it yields CASSQVGIQAAEAFF.

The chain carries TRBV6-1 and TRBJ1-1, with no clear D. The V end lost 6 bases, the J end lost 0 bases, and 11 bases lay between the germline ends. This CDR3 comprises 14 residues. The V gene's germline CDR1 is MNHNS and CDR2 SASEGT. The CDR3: CASRTGVLNTEAFF. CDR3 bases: TGTGCCAGCAGAACCGGGGTCCTGAACACTGAAGCTTTCTTT.

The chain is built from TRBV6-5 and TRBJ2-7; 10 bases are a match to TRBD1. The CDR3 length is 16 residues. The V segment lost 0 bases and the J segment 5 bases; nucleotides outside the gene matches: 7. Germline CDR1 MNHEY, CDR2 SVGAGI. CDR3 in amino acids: CASSYSMGQGLNEQYF. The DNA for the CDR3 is TGTGCCAGCAGTTACTCCATGGGACAGGGGCTGAACGAGCAGTACTTC.